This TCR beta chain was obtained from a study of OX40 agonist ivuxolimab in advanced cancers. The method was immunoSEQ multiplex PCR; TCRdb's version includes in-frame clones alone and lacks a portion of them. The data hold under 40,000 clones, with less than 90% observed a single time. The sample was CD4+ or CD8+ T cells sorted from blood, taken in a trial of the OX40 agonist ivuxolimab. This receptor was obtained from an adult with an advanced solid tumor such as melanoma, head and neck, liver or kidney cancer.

Here the CDR3 DNA reads TGTGCCAGCAGCCAAGACGGGGGCAACTCGGGGCCCCAGCATTTT. Translated: CASSQDGGNSGPQHF. This chain uses TRBV14 with TRBJ1-5, with D perhaps TRBD1 (6 bases). The CDR3 covers 15 residues. Looked up from germline, CDR1 is SGHDN and CDR2 is FVKESK. V gave up 0 bases and J gave up 9 bases, with 15 bases separating them.